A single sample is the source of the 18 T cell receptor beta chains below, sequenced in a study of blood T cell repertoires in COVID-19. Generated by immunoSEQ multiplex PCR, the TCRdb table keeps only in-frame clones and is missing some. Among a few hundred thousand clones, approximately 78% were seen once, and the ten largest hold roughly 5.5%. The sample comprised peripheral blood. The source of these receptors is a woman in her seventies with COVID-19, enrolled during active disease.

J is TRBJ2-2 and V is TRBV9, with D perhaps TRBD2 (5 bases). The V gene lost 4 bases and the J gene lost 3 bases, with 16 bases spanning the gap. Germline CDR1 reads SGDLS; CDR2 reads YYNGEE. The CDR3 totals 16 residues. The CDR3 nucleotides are TGTGCCAGCAGCCCCCGGCTCGGAGCGGACACCGGGGAGCTGTTTTTT. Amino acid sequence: CASSPRLGADTGELFF. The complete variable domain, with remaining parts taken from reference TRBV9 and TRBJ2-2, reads DSGVTQTPKHLITATGQRVTLRCSPRSGDLSVYWYQQSLDQGLQFLIQYYNGEERAKGNILERFSAQQFPDLHSELNLSSLELGDSALYFCASSPRLGADTGELFFGEGSRLTVL.

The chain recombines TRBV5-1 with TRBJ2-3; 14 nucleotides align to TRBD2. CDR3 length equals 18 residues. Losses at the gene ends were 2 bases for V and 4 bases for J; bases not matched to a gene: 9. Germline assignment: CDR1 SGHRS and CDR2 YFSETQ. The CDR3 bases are TGCGCCAGCAGCTTCCCGACTAGCGGGAGGGCCCTGGCAGATACGCAGTATTTT. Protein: CASSFPTSGRALADTQYF. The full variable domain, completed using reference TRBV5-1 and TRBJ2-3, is KAGVTQTPRYLIKTRGQQVTLSCSPISGHRSVSWYQQTPGQGLQFLFEYFSETQRNKGNFPGRFSGRQFSNSRSEMNVSTLELGDSALYLCASSFPTSGRALADTQYFGPGTRLTVL.

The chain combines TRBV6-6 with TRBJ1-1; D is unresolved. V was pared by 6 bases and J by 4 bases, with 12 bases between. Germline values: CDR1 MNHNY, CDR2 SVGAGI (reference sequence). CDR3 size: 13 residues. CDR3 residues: CASSEGSATEAFF. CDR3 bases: TGTGCCAGCAGCGAGGGATCGGCCACTGAAGCTTTCTTT.

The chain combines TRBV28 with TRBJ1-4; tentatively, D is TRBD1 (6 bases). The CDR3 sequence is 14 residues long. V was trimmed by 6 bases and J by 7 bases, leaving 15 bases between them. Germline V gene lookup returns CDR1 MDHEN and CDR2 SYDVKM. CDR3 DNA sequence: TGTGCCAGCAGACTAACAGGGTCTGGTGAAAAACTGTTTTTT. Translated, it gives CASRLTGSGEKLFF.

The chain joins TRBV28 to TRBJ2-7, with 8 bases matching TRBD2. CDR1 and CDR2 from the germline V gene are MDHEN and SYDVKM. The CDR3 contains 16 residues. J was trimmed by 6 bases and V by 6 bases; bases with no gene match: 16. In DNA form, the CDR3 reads TGTGCCAGCAGCCGGGGGGGGAGCGGGAGTGAGGGCGAGCAGTACTTC. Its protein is CASSRGGSGSEGEQYF. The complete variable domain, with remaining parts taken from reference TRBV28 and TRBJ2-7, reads DVKVTQSSRYLVKRTGEKVFLECVQDMDHENMFWYRQDPGLGLRLIYFSYDVKMKEKGDIPEGYSVSREKKERFSLILESASTNQTSMYLCASSRGGSGSEGEQYFGPGTRLTVT.

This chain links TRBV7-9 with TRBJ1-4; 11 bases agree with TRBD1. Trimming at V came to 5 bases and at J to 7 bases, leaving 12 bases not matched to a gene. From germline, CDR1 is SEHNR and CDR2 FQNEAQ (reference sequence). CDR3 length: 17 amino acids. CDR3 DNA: TGTGCCAGCAGCCCTAGGACAGGGGGCATGGGAGGTGAAAAACTGTTTTTT. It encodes CASSPRTGGMGGEKLFF.

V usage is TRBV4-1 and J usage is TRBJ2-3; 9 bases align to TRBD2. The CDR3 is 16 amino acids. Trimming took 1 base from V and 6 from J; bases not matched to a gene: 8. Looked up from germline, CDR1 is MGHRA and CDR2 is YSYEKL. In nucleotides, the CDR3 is TGCGCCAGCAGCCAAGCGTGGACTAGCGACTTGGATACGCAGTATTTT. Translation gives CASSQAWTSDLDTQYF.

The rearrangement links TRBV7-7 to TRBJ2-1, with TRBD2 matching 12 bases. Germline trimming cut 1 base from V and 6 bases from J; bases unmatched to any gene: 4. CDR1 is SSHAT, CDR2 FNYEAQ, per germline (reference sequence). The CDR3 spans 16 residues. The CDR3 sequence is CASSLGLAGVLNEQFF. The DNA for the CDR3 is TGTGCCAGCAGCTTAGGACTAGCGGGAGTACTCAATGAGCAGTTCTTC.

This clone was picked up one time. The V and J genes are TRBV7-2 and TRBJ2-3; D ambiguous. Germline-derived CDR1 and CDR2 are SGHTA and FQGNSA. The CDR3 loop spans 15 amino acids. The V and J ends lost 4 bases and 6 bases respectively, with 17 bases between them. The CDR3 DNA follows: TGTGCCAGCAGCTCCTCCGGCAGAGCAGCGGATACGCAGTATTTT. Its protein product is CASSSSGRAADTQYF.

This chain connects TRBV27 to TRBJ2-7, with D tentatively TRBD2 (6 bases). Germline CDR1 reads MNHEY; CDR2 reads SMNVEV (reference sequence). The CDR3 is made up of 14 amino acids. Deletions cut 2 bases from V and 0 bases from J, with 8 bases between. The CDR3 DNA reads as TGTGCCAGCAGTTTACGGGAGAGCTCCTACGAGCAGTACTTC. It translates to CASSLRESSYEQYF.

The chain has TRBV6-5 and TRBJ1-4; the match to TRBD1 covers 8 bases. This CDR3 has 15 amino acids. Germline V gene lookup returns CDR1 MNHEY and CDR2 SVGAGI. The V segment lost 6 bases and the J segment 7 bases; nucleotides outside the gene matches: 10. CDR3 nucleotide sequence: TGTGCCAGCAGCCCGCTTAACAGGGGGGCTGAAAAACTGTTTTTT. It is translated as CASSPLNRGAEKLFF.

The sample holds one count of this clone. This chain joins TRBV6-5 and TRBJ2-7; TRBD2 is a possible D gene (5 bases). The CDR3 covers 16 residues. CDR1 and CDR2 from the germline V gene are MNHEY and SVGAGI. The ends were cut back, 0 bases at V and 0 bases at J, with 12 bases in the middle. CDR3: CASSYSQRSGSYEQYF. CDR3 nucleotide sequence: TGTGCCAGCAGTTACTCCCAGCGGTCAGGCTCCTACGAGCAGTACTTC.

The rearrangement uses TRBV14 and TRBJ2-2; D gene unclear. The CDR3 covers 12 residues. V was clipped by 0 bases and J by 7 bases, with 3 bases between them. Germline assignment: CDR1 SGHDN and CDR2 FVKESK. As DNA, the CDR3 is TGTGCCAGCAGCCAAGACGGCGGGGAGCTGTTTTTT. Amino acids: CASSQDGGELFF.

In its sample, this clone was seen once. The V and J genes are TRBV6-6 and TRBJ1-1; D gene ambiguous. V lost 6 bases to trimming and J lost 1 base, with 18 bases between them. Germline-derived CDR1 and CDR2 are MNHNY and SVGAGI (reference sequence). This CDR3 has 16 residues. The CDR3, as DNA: TGTGCCAGCAGCTACCACCGGGAATTGGGGAACACTGAAGCTTTCTTT. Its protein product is CASSYHRELGNTEAFF.

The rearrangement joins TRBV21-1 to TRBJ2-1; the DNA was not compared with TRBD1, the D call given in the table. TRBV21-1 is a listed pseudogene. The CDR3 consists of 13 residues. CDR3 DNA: TGTGCCAGCAGCCTTCAGGACAGTACCTCGCGGTTCTTC. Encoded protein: CASSLQDSTSRFF.

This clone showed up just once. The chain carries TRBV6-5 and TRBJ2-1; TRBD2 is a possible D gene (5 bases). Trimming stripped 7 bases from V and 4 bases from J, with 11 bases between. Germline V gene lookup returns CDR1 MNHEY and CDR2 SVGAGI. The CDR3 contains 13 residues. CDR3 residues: CASKRGFYNEQFF. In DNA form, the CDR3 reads TGTGCCAGCAAGCGAGGGTTTTACAATGAGCAGTTCTTC.

The CDR3 coding sequence is TGTGCCAGCAATCAGCAGGGGGCAGGGGCTAATGAAAAACTGTTTTTT. Translating it yields CASNQQGAGANEKLFF. The gene calls are TRBV28 and TRBJ1-4, with 8 bases identical to TRBD1. J was trimmed by 3 bases and V by 7 bases; bases with no gene match: 10. The CDR3 consists of 16 residues. From germline, CDR1 is MDHEN and CDR2 SYDVKM.

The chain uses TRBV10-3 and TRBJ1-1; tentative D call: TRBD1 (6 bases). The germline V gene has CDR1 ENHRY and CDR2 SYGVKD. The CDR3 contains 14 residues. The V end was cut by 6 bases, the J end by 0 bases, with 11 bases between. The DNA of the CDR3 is TGTGCCATCAGGGACAGAGTCATGAACACTGAAGCTTTCTTT. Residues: CAIRDRVMNTEAFF.